A single sample is the source of the 10 T cell receptor beta chains below, sequenced in a study of blood T cell repertoires in COVID-19. The repertoire was sequenced with immunoSEQ multiplex PCR; TCRdb's copy has only in-frame clones and lacks some. The sample lists around 450,000 clones; more than 85% were seen once. Sequencing used peripheral blood. The receptors stem from a woman under 40 with acute or convalescent COVID-19.

This chain uses TRBV6-4 with TRBJ1-2; TRBD1 matches 7 bases. V gave up 1 base and J gave up 8 bases; unmatched junction bases: 1. There are 12 residues in the CDR3. Germline V lookup: CDR1 MRHNA, CDR2 SNTAGT. CDR3 sequence (DNA): TGTGCCAGCAGTGACTTGACAGGGGGCTACACCTTC. Residues: CASSDLTGGYTF.

The chain joins TRBV30 to TRBJ1-2, with a possible D match to TRBD1 (6 bases). Germline CDR1 GTSNPN, CDR2 SVGIG (reference sequence). V was cut by 7 bases and J by 0 bases, with 18 bases left in between. CDR3 size: 15 residues. The CDR3 protein is CAYYREVNANYGYTF. CDR3 DNA sequence: TGTGCCTACTACAGGGAAGTAAACGCTAACTATGGCTACACCTTC.

The rearrangement joins TRBV7-9 to TRBJ1-2, with 8 positions matching TRBD1. Germline V gives CDR1 SEHNR, CDR2 FQNEAQ (reference sequence). Trimming removed 5 bases from V and 7 bases from J; junction bases left unmatched: 3. The CDR3 is 12 amino acids. The CDR3 DNA sequence: TGTGCCAGCAGCATAGGACAGGGTGGCTACACCTTC. Translated, it gives CASSIGQGGYTF.

This chain uses TRBV7-2 with TRBJ1-4; the D gene is possibly TRBD1 (5 bases). The CDR3 sequence is 14 residues long. Germline V lookup: CDR1 SGHTA, CDR2 FQGNSA. Trimming removed 5 bases from V and 10 bases from J, with 17 bases in between. For the CDR3, the DNA is TGTGCCAGCAGCCTACCCTCGGGGGTGAGAAAACTGTTTTTT. This gives the protein CASSLPSGVRKLFF.

The chain uses TRBV28 and TRBJ2-5, with 8 bases that match TRBD1. The CDR3 length is 13 residues. Germline V gene data show CDR1 as MDHEN and CDR2 as SYDVKM. J gave up 7 bases and V 6 bases, and 7 bases lay outside the gene matches. CDR3 sequence (DNA): TGTGCCAGCAGCCCGACAGGGGAGGCGACCCAGTACTTC. Its translation: CASSPTGEATQYF.

CDR3 sequence (DNA): TGTGCCAGCAGTGCACCCAACACAGCCGGGATGAACACTGAAGCTTTCTTT. Amino acids: CASSAPNTAGMNTEAFF. The chain has TRBV25-1 and TRBJ1-1; D call uncertain. The V end lost 4 bases, the J end lost 0 bases, and 18 bases lay between the germline ends. The CDR3 consists of 17 residues. The germline gives CDR1 MGHDK, CDR2 SYGVNS.

This chain uses TRBV2 with TRBJ1-4; TRBD1 might be the D (6 bases). From germline, CDR1 is SNHLY and CDR2 FYNNEI. Trimming removed 6 bases at V and 9 bases at J, with 17 bases between. This CDR3 contains 14 residues. CDR3 nucleotides: TGTGCCAGCAGGGCTACAGGGAAGGGGCAAAAACTGTTTTTT. This translates into CASRATGKGQKLFF. Full variable domain (missing parts from reference TRBV2 and TRBJ1-4): EPEVTQTPSHQVTQMGQEVILRCVPISNHLYFYWYRQILGQKVEFLVSFYNNEISEKSEIFDDQFSVERPDGSNFTLKIRSTKLEDSAMYFCASRATGKGQKLFFGSGTQLSVL.

The V gene is TRBV9, the J gene TRBJ2-1, with TRBD2 as a possible D gene (6 bases). V lost 0 bases to trimming and J lost 3 bases, with 13 bases between them. The CDR3 is 16 amino acids. Germline lookup yields CDR1 SGDLS and CDR2 YYNGEE. The CDR3 is CASSVDGGAHYNEQFF. The DNA for the CDR3 is TGTGCCAGCAGCGTAGATGGCGGGGCTCACTACAATGAGCAGTTCTTC.

This chain connects TRBV5-3 to TRBJ1-4; 9 bases align to TRBD1. TRBV5-3 qualifies as an ORF whose function is uncertain. This CDR3 spans 18 amino acids. V was clipped by 4 bases and J by 4 bases; unmatched bases: 14. The CDR3, as DNA: TGTGCCAGAAGCAAGGAGAGAACAGGGGGCGCGGGTAATGAAAAACTGTTTTTT. This translates into CARSKERTGGAGNEKLFF.

The J gene is TRBJ2-3, the V gene TRBV15; no firm D call. V was clipped by 0 bases and J by 6 bases, with 13 bases between them. The CDR3 consists of 15 residues. Germline assignment: CDR1 LNHNV and CDR2 YYDKDF (reference sequence). The CDR3 sequence is CATSRDLELTDTQYF. CDR3 sequence (DNA): TGTGCCACCAGCAGAGATCTAGAGTTGACGGATACGCAGTATTTT.